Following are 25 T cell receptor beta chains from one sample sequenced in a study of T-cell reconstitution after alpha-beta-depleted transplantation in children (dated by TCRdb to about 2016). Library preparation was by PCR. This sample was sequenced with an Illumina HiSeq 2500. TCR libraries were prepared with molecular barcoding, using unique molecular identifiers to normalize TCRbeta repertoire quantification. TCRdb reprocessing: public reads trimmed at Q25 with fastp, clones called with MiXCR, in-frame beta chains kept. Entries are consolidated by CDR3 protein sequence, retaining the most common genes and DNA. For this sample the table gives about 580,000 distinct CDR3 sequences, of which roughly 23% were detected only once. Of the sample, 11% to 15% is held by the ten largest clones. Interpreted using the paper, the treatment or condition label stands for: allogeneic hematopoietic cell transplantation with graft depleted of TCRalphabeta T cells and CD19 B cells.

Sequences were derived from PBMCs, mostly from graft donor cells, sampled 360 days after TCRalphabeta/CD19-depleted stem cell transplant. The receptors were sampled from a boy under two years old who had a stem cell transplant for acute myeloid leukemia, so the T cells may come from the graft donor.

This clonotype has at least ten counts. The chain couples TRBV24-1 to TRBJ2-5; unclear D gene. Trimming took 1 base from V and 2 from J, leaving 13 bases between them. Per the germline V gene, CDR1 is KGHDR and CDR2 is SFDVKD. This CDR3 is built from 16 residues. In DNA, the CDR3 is TGTGCCACCAGTGATTTCCAGCCGGGCCGACAAGAGACCCAGTACTTC. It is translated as CATSDFQPGRQETQYF.

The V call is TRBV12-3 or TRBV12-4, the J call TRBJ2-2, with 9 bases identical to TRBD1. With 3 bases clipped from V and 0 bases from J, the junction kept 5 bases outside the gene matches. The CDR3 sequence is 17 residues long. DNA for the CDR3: TGTGCCAGCAGTTTTCTTGGGACAGGGCCGAACACCGGGGAGCTGTTTTTT. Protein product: CASSFLGTGPNTGELFF.

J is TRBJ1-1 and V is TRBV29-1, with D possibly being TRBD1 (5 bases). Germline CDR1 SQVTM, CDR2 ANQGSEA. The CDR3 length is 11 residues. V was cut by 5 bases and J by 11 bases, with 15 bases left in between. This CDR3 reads CSVPMGELAFF. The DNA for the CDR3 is TGCAGCGTTCCCATGGGGGAGTTGGCTTTCTTT.

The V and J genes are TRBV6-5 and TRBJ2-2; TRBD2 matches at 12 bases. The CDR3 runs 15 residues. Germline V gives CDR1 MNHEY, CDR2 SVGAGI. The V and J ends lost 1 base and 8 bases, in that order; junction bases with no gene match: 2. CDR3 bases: TGTGCCAGCAGTTACTGGACTAGCGGGGCTGGGGAGCTGTTTTTT. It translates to CASSYWTSGAGELFF.

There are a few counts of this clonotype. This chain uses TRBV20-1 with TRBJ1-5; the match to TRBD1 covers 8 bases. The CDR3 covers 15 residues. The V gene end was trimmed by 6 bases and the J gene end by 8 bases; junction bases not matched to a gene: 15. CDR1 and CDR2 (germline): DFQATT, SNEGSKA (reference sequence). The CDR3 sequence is CSALPPTGAIEPQHF. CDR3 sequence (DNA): TGCAGTGCCCTACCCCCGACAGGGGCTATAGAGCCCCAGCATTTT.

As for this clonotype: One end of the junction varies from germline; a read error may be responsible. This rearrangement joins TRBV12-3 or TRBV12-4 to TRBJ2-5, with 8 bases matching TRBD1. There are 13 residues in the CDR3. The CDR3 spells CASSLDREETRYF. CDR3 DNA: TGTGCCAGCAGCTTGGACAGGGAGGAGACCCGGTACTTC.

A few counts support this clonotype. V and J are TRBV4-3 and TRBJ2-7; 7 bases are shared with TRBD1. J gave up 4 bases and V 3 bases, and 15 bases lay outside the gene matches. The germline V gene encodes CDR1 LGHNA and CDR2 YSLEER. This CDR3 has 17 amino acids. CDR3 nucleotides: TGCGCCAGCAGCCACGGATCCCTTGCTAGGGGGCTTTACGAGCAGTACTTC. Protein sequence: CASSHGSLARGLYEQYF.

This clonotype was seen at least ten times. CDR3 sequence: CASRKRDSPLHF. The CDR3 coding sequence is TGTGCCAGCCGAAAGAGAGATTCACCCCTCCACTTT. J is TRBJ1-6 and V is TRBV18; D uncertain. The CDR3 totals 12 residues. Per the germline V gene, CDR1 is KGHSH and CDR2 is LQKENI. Trimming pared 8 bases from V and 8 bases from J, leaving 10 bases between.

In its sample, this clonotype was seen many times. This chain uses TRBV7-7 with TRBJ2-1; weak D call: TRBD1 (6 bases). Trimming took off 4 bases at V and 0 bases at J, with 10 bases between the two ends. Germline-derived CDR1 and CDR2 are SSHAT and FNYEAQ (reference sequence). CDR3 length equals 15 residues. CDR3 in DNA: TGTGCCAGCAGCTCTGGACAGAGCTCCTACAATGAGCAGTTCTTC. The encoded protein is CASSSGQSSYNEQFF.

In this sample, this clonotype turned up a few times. The CDR3 DNA sequence: TGTGCCAGCAGCTTACGGGGACTAGCGGGGTTGGCAGATACGCAGTATTTT. It is translated as CASSLRGLAGLADTQYF. The genes are TRBV7-3 and TRBJ2-3; 13 bases line up with TRBD2. Unmatched junction bases numbered 6, after V lost 2 bases and J lost 4 bases. This CDR3 has 17 amino acids. CDR1 is SGHTA, CDR2 FQGTGA, per germline.

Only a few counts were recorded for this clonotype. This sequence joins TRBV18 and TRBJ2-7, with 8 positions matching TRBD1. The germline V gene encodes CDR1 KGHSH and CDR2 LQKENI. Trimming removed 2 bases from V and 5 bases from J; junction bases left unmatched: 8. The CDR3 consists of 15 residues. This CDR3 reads CASSPMRTGIDEQYF. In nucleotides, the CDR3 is TGTGCCAGCTCACCAATGAGGACAGGGATCGACGAGCAGTACTTC.

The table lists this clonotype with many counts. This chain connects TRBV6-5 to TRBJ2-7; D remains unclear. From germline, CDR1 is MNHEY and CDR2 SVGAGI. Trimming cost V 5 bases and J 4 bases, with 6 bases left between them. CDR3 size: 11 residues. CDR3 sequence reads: CASSPRYEQYV. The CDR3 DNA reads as TGTGCCAGCAGTCCGCGATACGAGCAGTACGTC.

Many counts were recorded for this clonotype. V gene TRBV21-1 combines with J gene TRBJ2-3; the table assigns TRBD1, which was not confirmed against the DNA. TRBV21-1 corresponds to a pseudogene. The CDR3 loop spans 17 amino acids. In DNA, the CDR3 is TGTGCCAGCAGCAAAAAGGGGGGCGAGGGCTCCACAGATACGCAGTATTTT. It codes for CASSKKGGEGSTDTQYF.

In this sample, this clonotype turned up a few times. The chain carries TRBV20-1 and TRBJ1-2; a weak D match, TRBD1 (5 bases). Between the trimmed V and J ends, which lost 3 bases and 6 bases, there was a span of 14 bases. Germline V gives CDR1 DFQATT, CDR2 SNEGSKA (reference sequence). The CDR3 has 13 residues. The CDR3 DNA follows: TGCAGTGCTAGGCCCCAGGGTCTGGATGGCTACACCTTC. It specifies CSARPQGLDGYTF.

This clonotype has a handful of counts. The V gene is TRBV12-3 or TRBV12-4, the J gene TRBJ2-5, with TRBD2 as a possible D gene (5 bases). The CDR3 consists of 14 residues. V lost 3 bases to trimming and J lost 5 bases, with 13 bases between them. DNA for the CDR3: TGTGCCAGCAGTTTTGTCGGGGTGGACGAGACCCAGTACTTC. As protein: CASSFVGVDETQYF.

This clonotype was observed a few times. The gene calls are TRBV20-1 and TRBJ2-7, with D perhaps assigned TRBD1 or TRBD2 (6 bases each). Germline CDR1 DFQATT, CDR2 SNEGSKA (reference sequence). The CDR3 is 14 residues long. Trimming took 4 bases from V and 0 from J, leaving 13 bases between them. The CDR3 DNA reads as TGCAGTGCTATCGTCGGGGGCACCTCCTACGAGCAGTACTTC. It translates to CSAIVGGTSYEQYF.

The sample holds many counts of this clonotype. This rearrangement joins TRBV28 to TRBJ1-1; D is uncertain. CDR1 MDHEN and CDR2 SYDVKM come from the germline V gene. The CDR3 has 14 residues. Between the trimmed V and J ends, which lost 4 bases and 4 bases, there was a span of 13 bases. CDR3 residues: CASSSQEVSTEAFF. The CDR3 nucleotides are TGTGCCAGCAGTTCGCAGGAGGTTAGCACTGAAGCTTTCTTT.

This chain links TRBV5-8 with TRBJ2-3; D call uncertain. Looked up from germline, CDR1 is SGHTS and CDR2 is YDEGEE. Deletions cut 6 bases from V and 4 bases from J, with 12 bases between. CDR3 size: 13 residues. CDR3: CASNFVGSDTQYF. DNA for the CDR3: TGTGCCAGCAACTTCGTCGGTTCAGATACGCAGTATTTT.

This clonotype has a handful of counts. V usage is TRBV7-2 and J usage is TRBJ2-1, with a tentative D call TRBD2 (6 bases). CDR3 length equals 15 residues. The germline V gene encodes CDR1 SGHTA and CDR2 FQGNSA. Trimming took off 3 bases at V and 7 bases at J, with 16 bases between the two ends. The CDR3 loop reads CASSFLPLARNEQFF. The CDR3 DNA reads TGTGCCAGCAGCTTTCTCCCTCTAGCGAGGAATGAGCAGTTCTTC.

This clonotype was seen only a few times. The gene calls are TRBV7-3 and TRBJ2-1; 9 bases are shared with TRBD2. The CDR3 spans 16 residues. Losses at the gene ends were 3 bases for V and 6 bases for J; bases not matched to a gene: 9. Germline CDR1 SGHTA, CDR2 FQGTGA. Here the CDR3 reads CASSLTSGGGRNEQFF. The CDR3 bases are TGTGCCAGCAGCTTGACTAGCGGCGGGGGCCGCAATGAGCAGTTCTTC.

The CDR3, as DNA: TGTGCCATCCTCAACAGGGGACCCTCGAACACCGGGGAGCTGTTTTTT. Protein product: CAILNRGPSNTGELFF. This sequence joins TRBV7-7 and TRBJ2-2; 7 positions match TRBD1. The CDR3 is 16 amino acids. Germline loops: CDR1 SSHAT, CDR2 FNYEAQ (reference sequence). The V gene end was trimmed by 10 bases and the J gene end by 0 bases; junction bases not matched to a gene: 11. Looking up the rest from reference TRBV7-7 and TRBJ2-2 gives the full variable domain: GAGVSQSPRYKVTKRGQDVTLRCDPISSHATLYWYQQALGQGPEFLTYFNYEAQPDKSGLPSDRFSAERPEGSISTLTIQRTEQRDSAMYRCAILNRGPSNTGELFFGEGSRLTVL.

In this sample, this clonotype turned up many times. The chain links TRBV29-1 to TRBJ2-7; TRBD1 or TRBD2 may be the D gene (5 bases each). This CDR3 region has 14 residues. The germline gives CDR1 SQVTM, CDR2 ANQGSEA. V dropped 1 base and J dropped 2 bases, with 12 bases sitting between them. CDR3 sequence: CSVEVQGEAYEQYF. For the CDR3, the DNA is TGCAGCGTTGAAGTGCAGGGAGAGGCCTACGAGCAGTACTTC.

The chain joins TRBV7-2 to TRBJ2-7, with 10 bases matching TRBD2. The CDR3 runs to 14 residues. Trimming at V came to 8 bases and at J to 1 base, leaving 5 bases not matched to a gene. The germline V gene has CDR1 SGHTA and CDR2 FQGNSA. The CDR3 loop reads CASARLAGSYEQYF. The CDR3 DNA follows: TGTGCCAGCGCTCGACTAGCGGGTTCCTACGAGCAGTACTTC.

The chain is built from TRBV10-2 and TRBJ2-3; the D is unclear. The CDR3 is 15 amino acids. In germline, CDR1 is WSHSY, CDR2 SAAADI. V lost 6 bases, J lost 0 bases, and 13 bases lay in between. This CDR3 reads CASRGWWASTDTQYF. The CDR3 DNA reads TGCGCCAGCAGAGGATGGTGGGCTAGCACAGATACGCAGTATTTT.

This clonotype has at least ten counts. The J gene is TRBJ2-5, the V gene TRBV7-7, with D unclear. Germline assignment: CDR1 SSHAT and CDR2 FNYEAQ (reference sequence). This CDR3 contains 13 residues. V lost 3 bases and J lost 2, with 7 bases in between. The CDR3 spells CASSFKEQETQYF. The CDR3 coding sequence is TGTGCCAGCAGCTTTAAGGAGCAAGAGACCCAGTACTTC. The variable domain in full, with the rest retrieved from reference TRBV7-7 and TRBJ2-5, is GAGVSQSPRYKVTKRGQDVTLRCDPISSHATLYWYQQALGQGPEFLTYFNYEAQPDKSGLPSDRFSAERPEGSISTLTIQRTEQRDSAMYRCASSFKEQETQYFGPGTRLLVL.